The source of this TCR beta chain is a study of shared clonotypes between healthy human individuals. V was clipped by 4 bases and J by 4 bases; unmatched bases: 11. CDR3 length: 16 residues. Germline V gene sequence: CDR1 SGHDN, CDR2 FVKESK. Method: immunoSEQ multiplex PCR; TCRdb's copy keeps in-frame clones and lacks some. The sample yields over a million clones, approximately 78% seen once. Turning to this clone: What it binds is not known.

Study observations and caveats: It was the non-shared clonotypes that had lower generation probabilities than clonotypes shared by all four donors.

Sequenced sample: memory CD4+ T cells from PBMCs. Subset specified: CD45RA-negative fraction. The V and J genes are TRBV14 and TRBJ1-1; 8 bases agree with TRBD1. This TCR was sampled from a man younger than 35 in good health. Some clones in this sample may be carry-over from other donors' samples. CDR3 region: CASSPITQGASTEAFF. The CDR3 bases are TGTGCCAGCAGCCCTATAACTCAGGGGGCGAGCACTGAAGCTTTCTTT.